This T cell receptor (beta chain) was captured in a study of blood T cells in healthy people across ages. It was with a sample-barcoded 5' primer and a J-beta primer mix that a second PCR of roughly 7 to 12 cycles was run. MiXCR, applied by TCRdb to the 5' RACE reads, yields one record per CDR3 protein. The table shows 1.5 million to 2 million distinct CDR3 sequences, with about 49% occurring only once. CDR3 size: 15 residues. V lost 4 bases, J lost 4 bases, and 14 bases lay in between. Germline CDR1 is MNHEY and CDR2 is SVGEGT. Material: blood. This receptor was taken from a woman aged 40 to 55 in good health. The chain couples TRBV6-2 or TRBV6-3 to TRBJ2-1, with D hard to call. CDR3 region: CASSFQARFYNEQFF. CDR3 DNA: TGTGCCAGCAGTTTTCAGGCGAGATTTTACAATGAGCAGTTCTTC.